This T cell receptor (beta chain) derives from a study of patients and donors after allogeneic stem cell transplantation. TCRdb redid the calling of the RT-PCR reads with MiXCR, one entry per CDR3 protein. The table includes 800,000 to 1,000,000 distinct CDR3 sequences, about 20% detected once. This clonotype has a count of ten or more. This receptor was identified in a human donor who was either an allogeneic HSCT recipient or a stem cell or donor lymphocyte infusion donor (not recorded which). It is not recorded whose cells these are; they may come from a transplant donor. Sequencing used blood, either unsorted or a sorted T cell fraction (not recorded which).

In DNA, the CDR3 is TGTGCCAGCAGCTATTGGGGGACATTGGGTTTGGGAGAGCAGTTCTTC. Its translation is CASSYWGTLGLGEQFF. This chain uses TRBV7-2 with TRBJ2-1; D may be TRBD1 (6 bases). V was trimmed by 4 bases and J by 10 bases, leaving 23 bases between them. Germline CDR1 SGHTA, CDR2 FQGNSA. CDR3 length equals 16 residues.